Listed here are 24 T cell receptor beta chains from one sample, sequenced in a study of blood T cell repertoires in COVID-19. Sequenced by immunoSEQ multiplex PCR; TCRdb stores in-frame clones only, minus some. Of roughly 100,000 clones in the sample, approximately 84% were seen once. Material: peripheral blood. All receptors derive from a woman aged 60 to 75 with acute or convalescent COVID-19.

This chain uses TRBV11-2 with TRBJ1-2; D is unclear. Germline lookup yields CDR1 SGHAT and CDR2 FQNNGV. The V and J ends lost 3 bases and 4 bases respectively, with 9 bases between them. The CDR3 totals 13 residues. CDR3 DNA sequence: TGTGCCAGCAGCTTTGGGGAGAGCTATGGCTACACCTTC. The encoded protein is CASSFGESYGYTF.

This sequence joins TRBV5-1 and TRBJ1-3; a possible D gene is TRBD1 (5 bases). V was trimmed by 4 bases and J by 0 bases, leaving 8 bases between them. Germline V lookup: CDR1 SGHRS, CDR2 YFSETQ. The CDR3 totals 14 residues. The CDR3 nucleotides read TGCGCCAGCAGCCGGACAAGCTCTGGAAACACCATATATTTT. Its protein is CASSRTSSGNTIYF.

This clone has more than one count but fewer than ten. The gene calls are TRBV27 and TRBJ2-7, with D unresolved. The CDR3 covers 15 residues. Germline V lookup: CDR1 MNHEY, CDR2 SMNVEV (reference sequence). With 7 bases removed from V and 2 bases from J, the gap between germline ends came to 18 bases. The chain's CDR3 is CASKLALRATYEQYF. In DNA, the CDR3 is TGTGCCAGCAAACTCGCCCTCCGAGCAACCTACGAGCAGTACTTC.

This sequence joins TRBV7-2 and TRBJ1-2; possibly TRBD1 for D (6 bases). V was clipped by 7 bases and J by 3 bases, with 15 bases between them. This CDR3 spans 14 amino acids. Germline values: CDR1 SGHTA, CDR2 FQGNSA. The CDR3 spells CASTQGGGYYGYTF. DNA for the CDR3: TGTGCCAGCACCCAAGGGGGGGGGTACTATGGCTACACCTTC. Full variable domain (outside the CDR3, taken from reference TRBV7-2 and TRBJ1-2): GAGVSQSPSNKVTEKGKDVELRCDPISGHTALYWYRQSLGQGLEFLIYFQGNSAPDKSGLPSDRFSAERTGGSVSTLTIQRTQQEDSAVYLCASTQGGGYYGYTFGSGTRLTVV.

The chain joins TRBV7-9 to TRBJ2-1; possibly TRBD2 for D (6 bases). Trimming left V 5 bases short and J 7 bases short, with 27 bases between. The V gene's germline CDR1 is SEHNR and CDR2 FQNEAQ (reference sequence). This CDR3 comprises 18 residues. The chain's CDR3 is CASSAGRTGTGSGNEQFF. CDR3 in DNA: TGTGCCAGCAGCGCAGGCCGCACCGGGACTGGGTCGGGGAATGAGCAGTTCTTC. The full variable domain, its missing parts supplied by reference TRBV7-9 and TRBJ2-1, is DTGVSQNPRHKITKRGQNVTFRCDPISEHNRLYWYRQTLGQGPEFLTYFQNEAQLEKSRLLSDRFSAERPKGSFSTLEIQRTEQGDSAMYLCASSAGRTGTGSGNEQFFGPGTRLTVL.

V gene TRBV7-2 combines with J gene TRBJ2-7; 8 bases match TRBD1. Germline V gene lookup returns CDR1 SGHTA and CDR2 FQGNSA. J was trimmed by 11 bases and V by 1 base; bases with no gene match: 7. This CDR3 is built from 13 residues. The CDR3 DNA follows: TGTGCCAGCAGCTTAGGGACAGGGAATAGGGAGTACTTC. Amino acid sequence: CASSLGTGNREYF.

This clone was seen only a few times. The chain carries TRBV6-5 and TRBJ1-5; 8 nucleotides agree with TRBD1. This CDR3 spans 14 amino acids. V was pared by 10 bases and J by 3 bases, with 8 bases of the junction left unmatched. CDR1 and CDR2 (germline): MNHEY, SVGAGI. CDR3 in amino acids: CATMGQAFNQPQHF. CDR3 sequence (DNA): TGTGCCACGATGGGACAGGCGTTCAATCAGCCCCAGCATTTT.

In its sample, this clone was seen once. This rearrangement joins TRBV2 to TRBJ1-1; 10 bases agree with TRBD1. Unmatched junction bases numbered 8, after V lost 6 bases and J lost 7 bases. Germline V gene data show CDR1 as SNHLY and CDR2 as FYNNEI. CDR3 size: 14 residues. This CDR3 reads CASRARDRGGEAFF. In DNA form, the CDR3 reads TGTGCCAGCAGGGCCCGGGACAGGGGTGGTGAAGCTTTCTTT.

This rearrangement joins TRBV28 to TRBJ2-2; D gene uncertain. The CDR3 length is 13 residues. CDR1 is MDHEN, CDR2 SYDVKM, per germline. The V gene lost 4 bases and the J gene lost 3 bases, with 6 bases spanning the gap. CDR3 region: CASSSQYTGELFF. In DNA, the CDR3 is TGTGCCAGCAGTTCCCAGTACACCGGGGAGCTGTTTTTT.

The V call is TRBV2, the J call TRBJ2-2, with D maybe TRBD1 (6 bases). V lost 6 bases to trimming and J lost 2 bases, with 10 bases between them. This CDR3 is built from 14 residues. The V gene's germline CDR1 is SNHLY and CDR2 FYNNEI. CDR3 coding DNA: TGTGCCAGCAGCCGGGACATAAACACCGGGGAGCTGTTTTTT. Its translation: CASSRDINTGELFF.

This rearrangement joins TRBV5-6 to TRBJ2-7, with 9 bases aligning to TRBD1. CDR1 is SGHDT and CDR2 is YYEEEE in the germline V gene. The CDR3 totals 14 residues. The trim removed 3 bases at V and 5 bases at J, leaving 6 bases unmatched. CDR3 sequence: CASSSGQGGNEQYF. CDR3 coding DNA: TGTGCCAGCAGCTCGGGACAGGGTGGCAACGAGCAGTACTTC.

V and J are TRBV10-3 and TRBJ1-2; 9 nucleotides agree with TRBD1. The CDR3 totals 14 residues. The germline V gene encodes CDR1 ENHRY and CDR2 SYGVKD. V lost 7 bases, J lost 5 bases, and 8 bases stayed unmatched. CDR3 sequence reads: CAINTGTGFYGYTF. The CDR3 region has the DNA TGTGCCATCAACACCGGGACAGGGTTTTATGGCTACACCTTC.

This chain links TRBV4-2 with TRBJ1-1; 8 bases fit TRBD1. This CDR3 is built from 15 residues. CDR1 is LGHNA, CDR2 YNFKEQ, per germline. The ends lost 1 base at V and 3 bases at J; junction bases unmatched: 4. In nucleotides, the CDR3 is TGTGCCAGCAGCCAAGGAAACAGGGGGGACACTGAAGCTTTCTTT. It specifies CASSQGNRGDTEAFF.

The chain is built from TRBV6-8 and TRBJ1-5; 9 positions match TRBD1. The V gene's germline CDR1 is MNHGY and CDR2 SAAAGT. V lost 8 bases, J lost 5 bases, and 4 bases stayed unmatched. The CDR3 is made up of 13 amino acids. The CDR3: CASGDRAYQPQHF. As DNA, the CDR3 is TGTGCCAGCGGGGACAGGGCGTATCAGCCCCAGCATTTT.

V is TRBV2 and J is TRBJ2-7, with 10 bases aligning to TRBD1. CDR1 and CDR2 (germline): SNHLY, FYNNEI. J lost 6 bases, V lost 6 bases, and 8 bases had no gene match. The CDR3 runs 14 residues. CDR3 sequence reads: CASRTGTGAAEQYF. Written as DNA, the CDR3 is TGTGCCAGCAGAACCGGGACAGGGGCCGCCGAGCAGTACTTC.

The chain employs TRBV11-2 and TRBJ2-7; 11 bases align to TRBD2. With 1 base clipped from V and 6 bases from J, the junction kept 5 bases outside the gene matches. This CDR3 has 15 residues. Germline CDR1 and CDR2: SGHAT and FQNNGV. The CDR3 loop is CASSLGGLADLEQYF. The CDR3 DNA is TGTGCCAGCAGCTTAGGGGGACTAGCGGACCTCGAGCAGTACTTC.

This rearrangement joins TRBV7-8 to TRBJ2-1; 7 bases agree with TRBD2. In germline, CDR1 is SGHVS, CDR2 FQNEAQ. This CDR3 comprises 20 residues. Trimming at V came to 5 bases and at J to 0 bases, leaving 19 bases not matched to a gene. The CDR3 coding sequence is TGTGCCAGCAGCACGCGAACCCCCGAGACTAGCTCTCACTCCTACAATGAGCAGTTCTTC. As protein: CASSTRTPETSSHSYNEQFF.

The CDR3 nucleotides read TGTGCCAGTAGTATGGGGACTAGCGGGAACAATGAGCAGTTCTTC. Its protein is CASSMGTSGNNEQFF. V and J are TRBV19 and TRBJ2-1; 13 nucleotides line up with TRBD2. The germline V gene encodes CDR1 LNHDA and CDR2 SQIVND (reference sequence). Unmatched junction bases numbered 1, after V lost 3 bases and J lost 5 bases. This CDR3 region has 15 residues. Full variable domain (remainder filled in from reference TRBV19 and TRBJ2-1): DGGITQSPKYLFRKEGQNVTLSCEQNLNHDAMYWYRQDPGQGLRLIYYSQIVNDFQKGDIAEGYSVSREKKESFPLTVTSAQKNPTAFYLCASSMGTSGNNEQFFGPGTRLTVL.

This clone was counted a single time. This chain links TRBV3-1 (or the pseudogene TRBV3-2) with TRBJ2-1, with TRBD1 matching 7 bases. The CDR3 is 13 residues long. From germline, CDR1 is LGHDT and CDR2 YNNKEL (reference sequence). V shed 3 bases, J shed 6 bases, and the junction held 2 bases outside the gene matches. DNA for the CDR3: TGTGCCAGCAGCCACGGGGACAGCAATGAGCAGTTCTTC. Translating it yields CASSHGDSNEQFF.

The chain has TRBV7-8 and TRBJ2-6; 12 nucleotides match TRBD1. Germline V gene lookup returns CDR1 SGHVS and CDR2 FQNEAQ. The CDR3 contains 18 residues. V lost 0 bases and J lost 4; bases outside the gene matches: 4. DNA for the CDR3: TGTGCCAGCAGCTTAGCACCGGGACAGGGGGCAGGGGCCAACGTCCTGACTTTC. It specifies CASSLAPGQGAGANVLTF.

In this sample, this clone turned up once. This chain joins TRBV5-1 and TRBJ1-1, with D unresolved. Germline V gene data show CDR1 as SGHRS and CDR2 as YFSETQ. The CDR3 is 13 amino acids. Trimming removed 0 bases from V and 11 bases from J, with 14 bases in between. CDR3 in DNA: TGCGCCAGCAGCTTGGAACGGGGTTTACAGGCTTTCTTT. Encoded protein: CASSLERGLQAFF.

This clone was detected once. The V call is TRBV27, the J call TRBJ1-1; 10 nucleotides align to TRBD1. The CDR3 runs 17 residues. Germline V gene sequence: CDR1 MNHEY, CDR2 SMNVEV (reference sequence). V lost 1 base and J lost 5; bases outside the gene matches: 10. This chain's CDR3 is CASSLFRDRGPLTEAFF. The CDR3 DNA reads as TGTGCCAGCAGTTTATTCCGGGACAGGGGACCTTTGACTGAAGCTTTCTTT.

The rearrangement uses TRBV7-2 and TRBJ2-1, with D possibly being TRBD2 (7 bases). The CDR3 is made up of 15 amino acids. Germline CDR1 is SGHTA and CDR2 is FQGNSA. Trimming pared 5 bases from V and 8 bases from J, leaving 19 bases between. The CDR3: CASSVAGAKSDEQFF. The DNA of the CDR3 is TGTGCCAGCAGCGTGGCGGGGGCCAAAAGCGATGAGCAGTTCTTC.

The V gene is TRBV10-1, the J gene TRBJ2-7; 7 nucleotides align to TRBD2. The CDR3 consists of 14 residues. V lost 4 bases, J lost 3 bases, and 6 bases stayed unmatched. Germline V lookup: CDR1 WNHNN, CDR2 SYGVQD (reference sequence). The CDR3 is CASSAGGVGYEQYF. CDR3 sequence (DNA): TGCGCCAGCAGTGCGGGAGGTGTGGGCTACGAGCAGTACTTC.